This passage covers 13 T cell receptor beta chains from one sample sequenced in a study of blood T cell repertoires in COVID-19 (dated by TCRdb to 2018 to 2021). Libraries came from the immunoSEQ multiplex PCR assay. TCRdb re-hosts the immuneACCESS table, in-frame sequences only. Its copies lack some clones; in the studies checked, an unresolved V gene accounts for under half of them, and the cause for the rest is not known. Recorded for this sample are approximately 16,000 clones; about 80% of them occurred a single time. The top ten clonotypes cover around 13% of the sample. The sequencing sample was made of peripheral blood. These receptors all stem from a human donor in a cohort sampled during active COVID-19.

This clone was picked up a small number of times. The genes are TRBV6-4 and TRBJ2-1, with 7 bases matching TRBD2. The CDR3 runs to 16 residues. The germline V gene has CDR1 MRHNA and CDR2 SNTAGT. Trimming cost V 4 bases and J 4 bases; bases outside gene matches: 10. The CDR3 DNA reads as TGTGCCAGCAGTGGGGAGGGCGGAACGGGGTACAATGAGCAGTTCTTC. Its translation: CASSGEGGTGYNEQFF.

V usage is TRBV7-2 and J usage is TRBJ2-2, with no clear D. The germline CDR1 and CDR2 sequences are SGHTA and FQGNSA. The CDR3 extends over 15 amino acids. Trimming removed 2 bases from V and 2 bases from J, with 9 bases in between. This chain's CDR3 is CASSLFSGNTGELFF. The CDR3 DNA is TGTGCCAGCAGCTTATTCTCAGGAAACACCGGGGAGCTGTTTTTT.

The V and J genes are TRBV9 and TRBJ2-3, with D perhaps matching TRBD2 (7 bases). The CDR3 is made up of 16 amino acids. V was pared by 4 bases and J by 2 bases, with 17 bases between. Looked up from germline, CDR1 is SGDLS and CDR2 is YYNGEE. For the CDR3, the DNA is TGTGCCAGCAGCCGCGCCGCGGGGGCGACCACAGATACGCAGTATTTT. Translation gives CASSRAAGATTDTQYF.

This sequence joins TRBV10-3 and TRBJ2-6; D ambiguous. The CDR3 is 15 residues long. The germline CDR1 and CDR2 sequences are ENHRY and SYGVKD. Trimming stripped 0 bases from V and 0 bases from J, with 3 bases between. This CDR3 is CAISESYSGANVLTF. CDR3 DNA sequence: TGTGCCATCAGTGAGTCCTACTCTGGGGCCAACGTCCTGACTTTC.

The V call is TRBV4-1, the J call TRBJ2-5; a weak D match, TRBD1 (5 bases). Germline V gene sequence: CDR1 MGHRA, CDR2 YSYEKL. V shed 6 bases and J shed 7 bases, with 12 bases lying between them. The CDR3 is 12 amino acids. Written as DNA, the CDR3 is TGCGCCAGCAGTCCTACCCAGGGGACCCAGTACTTC. This codes for CASSPTQGTQYF.

V and J are TRBV6-2 or TRBV6-3 and TRBJ2-1; D gene unclear. The CDR3 is 13 amino acids. In germline, CDR1 is MNHEY, CDR2 SVGEGT. The ends were cut back, 0 bases at V and 11 bases at J, with 11 bases in the middle. Here the CDR3 reads CASSYSILEKQFF. The DNA of the CDR3 is TGTGCCAGCAGTTACTCGATTCTAGAAAAGCAGTTCTTC.

This chain connects TRBV5-1 to TRBJ2-7, with 8 nucleotides matching TRBD1. V shed 4 bases and J 1 base; nucleotides not matched to a gene: 4. Germline V gene sequence: CDR1 SGHRS, CDR2 YFSETQ. The CDR3 length is 14 residues. This CDR3 reads CASSIRDRSYEQYF. CDR3 nucleotides: TGCGCCAGCAGCATACGGGACAGGTCCTACGAGCAGTACTTC.

This clone has only one observation. The rearrangement joins TRBV2 to TRBJ1-3, with TRBD1 as a possible D gene (5 bases). Trimming pared 0 bases from V and 4 bases from J, leaving 10 bases between. CDR3 length: 15 amino acids. Germline V gene data show CDR1 as SNHLY and CDR2 as FYNNEI. The CDR3 DNA reads TGTGCCAGCAGTGAAGCCTCAGGGTCAGGAAACACCATATATTTT. This gives the protein CASSEASGSGNTIYF.

The rearrangement joins TRBV18 to TRBJ2-2; possible D gene TRBD2, 6 bases. This CDR3 has 14 amino acids. V lost 3 bases and J 5 bases, leaving 10 bases between the germline ends. Germline-derived CDR1 and CDR2 are KGHSH and LQKENI. The CDR3 nucleotides are TGTGCCAGCTCACCTAGCGGTTGGACCGGGGAGCTGTTTTTT. Protein product: CASSPSGWTGELFF.

A few counts support this clone. The gene calls are TRBV11-3 and TRBJ2-1; TRBD1 matches 7 bases. This CDR3 spans 13 amino acids. Trimming cost V 4 bases and J 6 bases; bases outside gene matches: 3. CDR1 is SGHNT, CDR2 YENEEA, per germline. The CDR3 here is CASSSRTGNEQFF. CDR3 DNA: TGTGCCAGCAGCTCCCGGACAGGCAATGAGCAGTTCTTC.

V gene TRBV3-1 (or the pseudogene TRBV3-2) combines with J gene TRBJ1-5; D unresolved. From germline, CDR1 is LGHDT and CDR2 YNNKEL (reference sequence). This CDR3 is 14 amino acids long. Trimming shortened V by 1 base and J by 4 bases, and 8 bases separated the two germline ends. Written as DNA, the CDR3 is TGTGCCAGCAGCCAAGCGCAGAATAATCAGCCCCAGCATTTT. It codes for CASSQAQNNQPQHF.

The chain couples TRBV19 to TRBJ2-3, with D tentatively TRBD2 (5 bases). CDR1 is LNHDA and CDR2 is SQIVND in the germline V gene (reference sequence). The CDR3 extends over 14 amino acids. Trimming pared 4 bases from V and 2 bases from J, leaving 10 bases between. DNA for the CDR3: TGTGCCAGTAGTACCACCCGGGACACAGATACGCAGTATTTT. Its protein is CASSTTRDTDTQYF.

The genes are TRBV13 and TRBJ2-2; tentative D call: TRBD1 (5 bases). Looked up from germline, CDR1 is PRHDT and CDR2 is FYEKMQ (reference sequence). This CDR3 spans 14 amino acids. V dropped 5 bases and J dropped 2 bases, with 9 bases sitting between them. The CDR3 coding sequence is TGTGCCAGCAGCCTTGGGGCCAACACCGGGGAGCTGTTTTTT. The encoded protein is CASSLGANTGELFF.